The 5 T cell receptor beta chains in this list originate from one sample, sequenced in a study of blood T cell repertoires in COVID-19. Profiled with immunoSEQ multiplex PCR; TCRdb holds only in-frame clones, not every one. The table records some 78,000 clones, around 89% of them present only once. Sequenced sample: peripheral blood. These TCRs come from a woman aged 80 or over with active or convalescent COVID-19.

This clone was seen a single time. This chain connects TRBV20-1 to TRBJ2-5; D gene unclear. With 2 bases removed from V and 5 bases from J, the gap between germline ends came to 6 bases. There are 11 residues in the CDR3. The germline gives CDR1 DFQATT, CDR2 SNEGSKA (reference sequence). The CDR3 sequence: CSARTGETQYF. In DNA, the CDR3 is TGCAGTGCTAGAACCGGGGAGACCCAGTACTTC.

V and J are TRBV6-6 and TRBJ1-1, with a possible D match to TRBD1 (5 bases). Germline V gene data show CDR1 as MNHNY and CDR2 as SVGAGI (reference sequence). V shed 2 bases and J shed 2 bases, with 12 bases lying between them. The CDR3 loop spans 15 amino acids. DNA of the CDR3: TGTGCCAGCAGTTACATGTTGGGGGGAAACACTGAAGCTTTCTTT. As protein: CASSYMLGGNTEAFF.

The chain employs TRBV7-9 and TRBJ1-1; tentatively, D is TRBD1 (6 bases). The germline gives CDR1 SEHNR, CDR2 FQNEAQ (reference sequence). V dropped 2 bases and J dropped 2 bases, with 12 bases sitting between them. The CDR3 has 15 amino acids. The chain's CDR3 is CASSLMTGSNTEAFF. Here the CDR3 DNA reads TGTGCCAGCAGCTTAATGACAGGATCTAACACTGAAGCTTTCTTT.

The J gene is TRBJ2-7, the V gene TRBV7-6, with 10 bases lining up with TRBD1. CDR3 length: 17 residues. V dropped 4 bases and J dropped 0; count of bases not matched to a gene: 9. The germline gives CDR1 SGHVS, CDR2 FNYEAQ. This chain's CDR3 is CASSSLPGQGISYEQYF. The CDR3 DNA is TGTGCCAGCAGCTCCCTTCCGGGACAGGGGATCTCCTACGAGCAGTACTTC.

The chain recombines TRBV19 with TRBJ2-3; TRBD2 aligns across 11 bases. The germline gives CDR1 LNHDA, CDR2 SQIVND (reference sequence). The CDR3 has 16 amino acids. V was clipped by 8 bases and J by 1 base; unmatched bases: 8. The CDR3 loop reads CASREGTSGRTDTQYF. CDR3 DNA sequence: TGTGCCAGTCGTGAGGGGACTAGCGGACGCACAGATACGCAGTATTTT.